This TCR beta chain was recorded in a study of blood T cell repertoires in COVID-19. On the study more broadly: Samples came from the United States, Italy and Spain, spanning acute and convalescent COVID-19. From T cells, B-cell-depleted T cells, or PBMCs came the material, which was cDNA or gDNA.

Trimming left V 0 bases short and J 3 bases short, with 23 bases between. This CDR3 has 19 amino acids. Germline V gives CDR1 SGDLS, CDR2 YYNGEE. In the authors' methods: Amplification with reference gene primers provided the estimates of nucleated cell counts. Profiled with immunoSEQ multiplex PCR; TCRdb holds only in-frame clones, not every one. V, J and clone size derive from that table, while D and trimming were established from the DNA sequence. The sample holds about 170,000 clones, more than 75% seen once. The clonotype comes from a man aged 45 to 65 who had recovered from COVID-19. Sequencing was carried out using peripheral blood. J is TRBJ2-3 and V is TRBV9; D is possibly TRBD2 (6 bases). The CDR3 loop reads CASSVAGSFGGARTDTQYF. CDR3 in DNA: TGTGCCAGCAGCGTAGCGGGGAGTTTCGGAGGGGCGAGGACAGATACGCAGTATTTT.